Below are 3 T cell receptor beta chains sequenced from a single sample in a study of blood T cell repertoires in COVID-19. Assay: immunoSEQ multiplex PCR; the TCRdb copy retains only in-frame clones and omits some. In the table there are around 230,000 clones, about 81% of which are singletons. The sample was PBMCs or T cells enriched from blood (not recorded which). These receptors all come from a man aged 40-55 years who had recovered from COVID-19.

CDR3 bases: TGTGCCAGCAGTTTCGGTGGTAATGAAAAACTGTTTTTT. Translation gives CASSFGGNEKLFF. This chain connects TRBV12-3 or TRBV12-4 to TRBJ1-4; D not certain. The CDR3 has 13 amino acids. Trimming took off 3 bases at V and 4 bases at J, with 6 bases between the two ends.

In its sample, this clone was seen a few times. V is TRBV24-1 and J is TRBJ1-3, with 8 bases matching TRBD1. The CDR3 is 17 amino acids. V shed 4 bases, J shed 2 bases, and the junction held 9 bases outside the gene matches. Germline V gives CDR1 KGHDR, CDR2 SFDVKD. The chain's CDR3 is CATSDTGQVRPGNTIYF. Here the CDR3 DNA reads TGTGCCACCAGTGACACGGGACAGGTCCGACCTGGAAACACCATATATTTT.

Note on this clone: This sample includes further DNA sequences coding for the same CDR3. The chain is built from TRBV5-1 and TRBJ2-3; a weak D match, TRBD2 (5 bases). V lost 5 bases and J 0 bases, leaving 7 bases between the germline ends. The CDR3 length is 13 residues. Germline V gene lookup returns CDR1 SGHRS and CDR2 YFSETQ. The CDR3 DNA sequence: TGCGCCAGCAGACGAGGGAGCACAGATACGCAGTATTTT. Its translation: CASRRGSTDTQYF.